The 24 T cell receptor beta chains below were found in one sample sequenced in a study of cytomegalovirus exposure and HLA in healthy donors (dated 2017 in TCRdb). The library relied on the immunoSEQ multiplex PCR assay. A mixture of 60 forward primers for TCR Vbeta segments and 13 reverse primers for TCR Jbeta segments was used in the multiplex PCR. The table was pulled from immuneACCESS by TCRdb, which kept in-frame rearrangements only. Such tables lose some clones; where checked, under half of the loss comes from unresolved V genes, and the rest has no known cause. The sample data list under 200,000 clones, and roughly 80% of these were observed just once. The top ten constitute more than 0.75% of the sample. Sample: PBMCs. These receptors were taken from a girl between 2 and 10 years old in good health and CMV-seropositive.

In its sample, this clone was seen a few times. The rearrangement links TRBV6-5 to TRBJ2-7, with 7 nucleotides matching TRBD2. The CDR3 sequence is 16 residues long. J gave up 1 base and V 1 base, and 7 bases lay outside the gene matches. Germline CDR1 and CDR2: MNHEY and SVGAGI. This CDR3 reads CASSYYSKGGSYEQYF. The CDR3 region has the DNA TGTGCCAGCAGTTACTACTCGAAGGGAGGGTCCTACGAGCAGTACTTC.

The chain has TRBV19 and TRBJ2-7; TRBD2 aligns across 9 bases. J was trimmed by 2 bases and V by 1 base; bases with no gene match: 3. Germline-derived CDR1 and CDR2 are LNHDA and SQIVND (reference sequence). This CDR3 has 15 amino acids. This CDR3 reads CASSIAASGTYEQYF. In DNA, the CDR3 is TGTGCCAGTAGTATAGCGGCTAGCGGGACCTACGAGCAGTACTTC.

This chain connects TRBV4-1 to TRBJ2-1; 12 positions match TRBD2. Germline V gene lookup returns CDR1 MGHRA and CDR2 YSYEKL. Trimming removed 4 bases from V and 7 bases from J; junction bases left unmatched: 11. The CDR3 length is 17 residues. The CDR3 DNA sequence: TGCGCCAGCAGCCGAGTTTGGACTAGCGGGACTAATAATGAGCAGTTCTTC. Translated: CASSRVWTSGTNNEQFF.

This clone was detected only once. The genes are TRBV19 and TRBJ2-5, with a weak D call TRBD2 (5 bases). The germline CDR1 and CDR2 sequences are LNHDA and SQIVND (reference sequence). CDR3 length equals 13 residues. The V and J ends lost 3 bases and 6 bases respectively, with 11 bases between them. CDR3 sequence reads: CASSILSGKTQYF. For the CDR3, the DNA is TGTGCCAGTAGTATCCTCTCCGGGAAGACCCAGTACTTC. The entire variable domain, with the rest obtained from reference TRBV19 and TRBJ2-5, is as follows: DGGITQSPKYLFRKEGQNVTLSCEQNLNHDAMYWYRQDPGQGLRLIYYSQIVNDFQKGDIAEGYSVSREKKESFPLTVTSAQKNPTAFYLCASSILSGKTQYFGPGTRLLVL.

The genes are TRBV5-1 and TRBJ2-3; tentative D call: TRBD1 (6 bases). Trimming left V 2 bases short and J 0 bases short, with 7 bases between. The germline V gene encodes CDR1 SGHRS and CDR2 YFSETQ. The CDR3 extends over 14 amino acids. The CDR3 coding sequence is TGCGCCAGCAGCTTTACAGGGAGCACAGATACGCAGTATTTT. Its protein is CASSFTGSTDTQYF. Complete variable domain (other parts from reference TRBV5-1 and TRBJ2-3): KAGVTQTPRYLIKTRGQQVTLSCSPISGHRSVSWYQQTPGQGLQFLFEYFSETQRNKGNFPGRFSGRQFSNSRSEMNVSTLELGDSALYLCASSFTGSTDTQYFGPGTRLTVL.

This rearrangement joins TRBV5-6 to TRBJ2-7, with D possibly TRBD2 on 6 matching bases. The CDR3 has 13 residues. Germline V gene data show CDR1 as SGHDT and CDR2 as YYEEEE. V was pared by 2 bases and J by 3 bases, with 9 bases between. The CDR3 region has the DNA TGTGCCAGCAGCTTACCTAGCGACTACGAGCAGTACTTC. This sequence encodes CASSLPSDYEQYF.

CDR3 DNA: TGTGCCAGCAGTCTACTAGCCGGGGATGACTACCAAGAGACCCAGTACTTC. This gives the protein CASSLLAGDDYQETQYF. This sequence joins TRBV28 and TRBJ2-5; D possibly corresponds to TRBD2 (6 bases). V shed 5 bases and J shed 0 bases, with 19 bases lying between them. This CDR3 contains 17 residues. Looked up from germline, CDR1 is MDHEN and CDR2 is SYDVKM.

The chain employs TRBV5-1 and TRBJ2-5; no definite D call. Germline V CDR1 and CDR2: SGHRS, YFSETQ. V was clipped by 0 bases and J by 3 bases, with 9 bases between them. CDR3 length equals 14 residues. The CDR3 bases are TGCGCCAGCAGCTTGGCGTCAGAAGAAGAGACCCAGTACTTC. Protein product: CASSLASEEETQYF. The variable domain in full, completed from reference TRBV5-1 and TRBJ2-5, reads KAGVTQTPRYLIKTRGQQVTLSCSPISGHRSVSWYQQTPGQGLQFLFEYFSETQRNKGNFPGRFSGRQFSNSRSEMNVSTLELGDSALYLCASSLASEEETQYFGPGTRLLVL.

The J gene is TRBJ2-1, the V gene TRBV6-6, with D unresolved. CDR1 is MNHNY, CDR2 SVGAGI, per germline (reference sequence). The CDR3 loop spans 12 amino acids. Trimming removed 1 base at V and 7 bases at J, with 5 bases between. The CDR3: CASSYLANEQFF. The DNA for the CDR3 is TGTGCCAGCAGTTACTTAGCAAATGAGCAGTTCTTC.

The V and J genes are TRBV30 and TRBJ1-2; D is uncertain. V was cut by 5 bases and J by 4 bases, with 14 bases left in between. Germline values: CDR1 GTSNPN, CDR2 SVGIG (reference sequence). CDR3 length: 13 residues. The CDR3 here is CAWGRGQIYGYTF. CDR3 DNA: TGTGCCTGGGGGCGTGGGCAGATCTATGGCTACACCTTC. The full variable domain, completed using reference TRBV30 and TRBJ1-2, is SQTIHQWPATLVQPVGSPLSLECTVEGTSNPNLYWYRQAAGRGLQLLFYSVGIGQISSEVPQNLSASRPQDRQFILSSKKLLLSDSGFYLCAWGRGQIYGYTFGSGTRLTVV.

The chain carries TRBV14 and TRBJ2-7, with D possibly being TRBD2 (5 bases). Deletions cut 0 bases from V and 6 bases from J, with 18 bases between. The CDR3 loop spans 16 amino acids. The germline gives CDR1 SGHDN, CDR2 FVKESK. In nucleotides, the CDR3 is TGTGCCAGCAGCCAAGATTGGGGAGTTTTGAATACCGAGCAGTACTTC. This encodes CASSQDWGVLNTEQYF.

The chain combines TRBV5-1 with TRBJ2-6, with 7 bases that match TRBD1. CDR1 is SGHRS, CDR2 YFSETQ, per germline. This CDR3 has 17 residues. The trim removed 6 bases at V and 0 bases at J, leaving 9 bases unmatched. The DNA for the CDR3 is TGCGCCAGCACGAGGGACAGCCGAAGCTCTGGGGCCAACGTCCTGACTTTC. It translates to CASTRDSRSSGANVLTF.

The chain is built from TRBV30 and TRBJ2-2; maybe TRBD2 (6 bases). Trimming cost V 0 bases and J 5 bases, with 13 bases left between them. This CDR3 has 15 residues. Germline CDR1 is GTSNPN and CDR2 is SVGIG (reference sequence). The CDR3 region has the DNA TGTGCCTGGAGTGTACTACTAGCAGGGACCGGGGAGCTGTTTTTT. Its translation is CAWSVLLAGTGELFF.

The CDR3 nucleotides are TGTGCCAGCAGCTCGCGGACAGGGGGCCTCACTGAAGCTTTCTTT. This sequence encodes CASSSRTGGLTEAFF. The V gene is TRBV9, the J gene TRBJ1-1, with TRBD1 matching over 11 bases. J gave up 4 bases and V 4 bases, and 6 bases lay outside the gene matches. There are 15 residues in the CDR3. The V gene's germline CDR1 is SGDLS and CDR2 YYNGEE.

The rearrangement uses TRBV5-5 and TRBJ1-1; 11 bases agree with TRBD1. Germline V gives CDR1 SGHKS, CDR2 YYEKEE (reference sequence). This CDR3 is 15 amino acids long. Germline trimming cut 4 bases from V and 4 bases from J; bases unmatched to any gene: 6. The CDR3 bases are TGTGCCAGCAGCACGTGGGACAGGGGGACCACTGAAGCTTTCTTT. Its translation: CASSTWDRGTTEAFF.

This clone has only a few counts. The chain has TRBV30 and TRBJ1-4; D remains ambiguous. Deletions cut 0 bases from V and 7 bases from J, with 3 bases between. Germline V CDR1 and CDR2: GTSNPN, SVGIG (reference sequence). The CDR3 has 11 amino acids. CDR3 coding DNA: TGTGCCTGGAGTGTGAGTGAAAAACTGTTTTTT. This encodes CAWSVSEKLFF.

V and J are TRBV5-6 and TRBJ1-2; D call uncertain. The CDR3 has 15 residues. CDR1 and CDR2 (germline): SGHDT, YYEEEE. Trimming removed 7 bases at V and 0 bases at J, with 16 bases between. The CDR3 DNA is TGTGCCAGCCGGGAGGGCTTTCCAGCTAACTATGGCTACACCTTC. Amino acids: CASREGFPANYGYTF.

The chain is built from TRBV6-6 and TRBJ2-3; maybe TRBD1 (6 bases). The CDR3 extends over 15 amino acids. The V gene's germline CDR1 is MNHNY and CDR2 SVGAGI (reference sequence). Trimming removed 5 bases from V and 5 bases from J, with 17 bases in between. The CDR3 coding sequence is TGTGCCAGCAGTCTCGGCAGGGGTACTGGAGATACGCAGTATTTT. Amino acids: CASSLGRGTGDTQYF.

J is TRBJ1-5 and V is TRBV28; 11 bases map to TRBD1. Per the germline V gene, CDR1 is MDHEN and CDR2 is SYDVKM. J lost 3 bases, V lost 5 bases, and 6 bases had no gene match. This CDR3 spans 16 amino acids. Here the CDR3 reads CASSTGTGGTNQPQHF. CDR3 coding DNA: TGTGCCAGCAGTACTGGGACAGGGGGTACCAATCAGCCCCAGCATTTT. Based on the CDR3 plus reference TRBV28 and TRBJ1-5, the full variable domain is DVKVTQSSRYLVKRTGEKVFLECVQDMDHENMFWYRQDPGLGLRLIYFSYDVKMKEKGDIPEGYSVSREKKERFSLILESASTNQTSMYLCASSTGTGGTNQPQHFGDGTRLSIL.

V and J are TRBV15 and TRBJ2-7, with 7 nucleotides matching TRBD1. Trimming removed 1 base from V and 4 bases from J; junction bases left unmatched: 10. The germline V gene has CDR1 LNHNV and CDR2 YYDKDF (reference sequence). The CDR3 length is 16 residues. CDR3 amino acids: CATSRGQGLLKYEQYF. The CDR3 region has the DNA TGTGCCACCAGCAGAGGACAGGGCCTCCTCAAGTACGAGCAGTACTTC.

The V call is TRBV9, the J call TRBJ2-3; no reliable D call. This CDR3 is 12 amino acids long. Trimming took 5 bases from V and 0 from J, leaving 4 bases between them. The germline CDR1 and CDR2 sequences are SGDLS and YYNGEE. This chain's CDR3 is CASSLSTDTQYF. The CDR3 nucleotides read TGTGCCAGCAGTCTAAGCACAGATACGCAGTATTTT. Using reference TRBV9 and TRBJ2-3 for the parts outside the CDR3, the full variable domain is DSGVTQTPKHLITATGQRVTLRCSPRSGDLSVYWYQQSLDQGLQFLIQYYNGEERAKGNILERFSAQQFPDLHSELNLSSLELGDSALYFCASSLSTDTQYFGPGTRLTVL.

The rearrangement uses TRBV6-5 and TRBJ2-1; D is perhaps TRBD1 (5 bases). Germline CDR1 reads MNHEY; CDR2 reads SVGAGI. V gave up 0 bases and J gave up 4 bases, with 10 bases separating them. The CDR3 runs to 15 residues. The CDR3 DNA reads as TGTGCCAGCAGTTACTCAGACAGCCTTTACAATGAGCAGTTCTTC. Residues: CASSYSDSLYNEQFF.

This clone came up a few times. This chain connects TRBV30 to TRBJ2-5; 10 positions agree with TRBD1. Germline V CDR1 and CDR2: GTSNPN, SVGIG (reference sequence). J lost 1 base, V lost 0 bases, and 8 bases had no gene match. The CDR3 totals 17 residues. The CDR3 DNA follows: TGTGCCTGGAGTGTAGACGGGACAGGGGATTTCCAAGAGACCCAGTACTTC. This encodes CAWSVDGTGDFQETQYF.

V gene TRBV7-9 combines with J gene TRBJ2-3; 7 nucleotides agree with TRBD2. The length of the CDR3 is 12 residues. V dropped 6 bases and J dropped 3; count of bases not matched to a gene: 0. Per the germline V gene, CDR1 is SEHNR and CDR2 is FQNEAQ (reference sequence). The CDR3 protein is CASRGGTDTQYF. The CDR3 nucleotides are TGTGCCAGCAGGGGGGGGACAGATACGCAGTATTTT.